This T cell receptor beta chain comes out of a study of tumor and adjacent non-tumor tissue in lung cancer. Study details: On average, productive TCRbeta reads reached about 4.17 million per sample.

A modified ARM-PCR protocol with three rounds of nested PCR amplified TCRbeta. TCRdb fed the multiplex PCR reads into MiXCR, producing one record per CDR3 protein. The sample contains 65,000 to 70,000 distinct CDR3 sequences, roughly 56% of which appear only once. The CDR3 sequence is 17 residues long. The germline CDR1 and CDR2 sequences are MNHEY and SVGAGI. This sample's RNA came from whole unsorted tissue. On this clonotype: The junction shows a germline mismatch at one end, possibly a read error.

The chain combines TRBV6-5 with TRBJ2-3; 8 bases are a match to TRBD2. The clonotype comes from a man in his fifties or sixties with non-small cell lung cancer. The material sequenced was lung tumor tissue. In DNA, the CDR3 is TGTGCCGGCAGTTACACCCGGGAGGGCGGGAGCACAGATACTCAGTATTTT. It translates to CAGSYTREGGSTDTQYF.